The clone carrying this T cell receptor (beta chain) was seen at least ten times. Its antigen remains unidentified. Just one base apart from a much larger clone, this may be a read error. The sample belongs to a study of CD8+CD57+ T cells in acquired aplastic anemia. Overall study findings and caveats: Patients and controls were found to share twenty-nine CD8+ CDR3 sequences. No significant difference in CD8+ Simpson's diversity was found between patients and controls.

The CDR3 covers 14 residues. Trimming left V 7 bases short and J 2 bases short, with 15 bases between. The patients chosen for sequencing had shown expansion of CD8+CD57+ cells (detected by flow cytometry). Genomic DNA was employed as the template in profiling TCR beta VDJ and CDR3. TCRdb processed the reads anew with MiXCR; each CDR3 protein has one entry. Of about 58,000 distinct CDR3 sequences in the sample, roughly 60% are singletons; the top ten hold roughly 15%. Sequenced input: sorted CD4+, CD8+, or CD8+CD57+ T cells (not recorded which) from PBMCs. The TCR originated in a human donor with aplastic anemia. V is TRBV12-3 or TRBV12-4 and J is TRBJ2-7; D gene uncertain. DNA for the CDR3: TGTGCCAGCACCGGTCCCGGGTCACCCTACGAGCAGTACTTC. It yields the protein CASTGPGSPYEQYF.